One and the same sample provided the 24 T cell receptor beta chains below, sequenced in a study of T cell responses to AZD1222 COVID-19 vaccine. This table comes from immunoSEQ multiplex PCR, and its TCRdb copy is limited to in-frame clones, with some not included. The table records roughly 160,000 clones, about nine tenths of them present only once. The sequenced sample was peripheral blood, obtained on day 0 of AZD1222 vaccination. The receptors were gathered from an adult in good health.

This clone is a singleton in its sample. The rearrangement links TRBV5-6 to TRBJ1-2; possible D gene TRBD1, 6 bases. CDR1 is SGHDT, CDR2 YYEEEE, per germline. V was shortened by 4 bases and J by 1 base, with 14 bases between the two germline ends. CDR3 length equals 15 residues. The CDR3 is CASSVGQNFNYGYTF. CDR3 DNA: TGTGCCAGCAGCGTTGGACAGAACTTTAACTATGGCTACACCTTC.

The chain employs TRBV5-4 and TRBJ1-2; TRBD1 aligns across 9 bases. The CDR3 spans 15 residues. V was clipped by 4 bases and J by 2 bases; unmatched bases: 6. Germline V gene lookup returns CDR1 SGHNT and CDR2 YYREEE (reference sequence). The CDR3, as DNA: TGTGCCAGCAGCGAGAACAGGGGGCGAAACTATGGCTACACCTTC. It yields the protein CASSENRGRNYGYTF. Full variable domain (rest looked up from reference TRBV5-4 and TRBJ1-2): ETGVTQSPTHLIKTRGQQVTLRCSSQSGHNTVSWYQQALGQGPQFIFQYYREEENGRGNFPPRFSGLQFPNYSSELNVNALELDDSALYLCASSENRGRNYGYTFGSGTRLTVV.

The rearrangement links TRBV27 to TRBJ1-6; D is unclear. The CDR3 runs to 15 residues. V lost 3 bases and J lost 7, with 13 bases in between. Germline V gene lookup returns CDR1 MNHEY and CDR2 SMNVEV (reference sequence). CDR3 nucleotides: TGTGCCAGCAGTTTGTCCCAGAATAGAAATTCACCCCTCCACTTT. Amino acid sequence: CASSLSQNRNSPLHF.

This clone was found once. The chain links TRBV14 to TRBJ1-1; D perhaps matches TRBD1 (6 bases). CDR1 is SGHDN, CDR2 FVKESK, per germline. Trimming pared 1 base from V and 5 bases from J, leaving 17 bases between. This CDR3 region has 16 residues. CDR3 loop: CASSQVGGPLGTEAFF. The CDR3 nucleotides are TGTGCCAGCAGCCAAGTCGGGGGGCCGTTGGGAACTGAAGCTTTCTTT.

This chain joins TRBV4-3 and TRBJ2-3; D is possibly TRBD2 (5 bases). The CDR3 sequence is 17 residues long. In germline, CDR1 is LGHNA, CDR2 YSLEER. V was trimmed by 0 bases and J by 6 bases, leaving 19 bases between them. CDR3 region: CASSQEGVGLLVDTQYF. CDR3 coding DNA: TGCGCCAGCAGCCAAGAGGGCGTAGGACTCCTGGTCGATACGCAGTATTTT.

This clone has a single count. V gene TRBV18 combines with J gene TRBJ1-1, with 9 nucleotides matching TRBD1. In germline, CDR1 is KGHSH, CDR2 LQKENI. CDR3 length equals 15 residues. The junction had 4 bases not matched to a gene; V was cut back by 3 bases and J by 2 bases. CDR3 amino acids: CASSPSGQGNTEAFF. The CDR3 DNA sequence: TGTGCCAGCTCACCTTCGGGACAGGGTAACACTGAAGCTTTCTTT.

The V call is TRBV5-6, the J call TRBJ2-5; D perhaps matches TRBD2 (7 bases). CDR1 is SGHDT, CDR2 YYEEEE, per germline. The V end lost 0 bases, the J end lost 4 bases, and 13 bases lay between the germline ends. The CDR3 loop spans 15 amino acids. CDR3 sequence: CASSLGRGGAETQYF. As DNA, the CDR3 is TGTGCCAGCAGCTTGGGGCGTGGGGGGGCAGAGACCCAGTACTTC.

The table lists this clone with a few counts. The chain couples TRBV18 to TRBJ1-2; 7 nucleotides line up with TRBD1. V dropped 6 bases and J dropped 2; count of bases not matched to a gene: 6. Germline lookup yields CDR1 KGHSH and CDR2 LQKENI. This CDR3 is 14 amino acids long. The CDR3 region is CASSGQDLNYGYTF. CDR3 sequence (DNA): TGTGCCAGCTCCGGACAGGATTTAAACTATGGCTACACCTTC.

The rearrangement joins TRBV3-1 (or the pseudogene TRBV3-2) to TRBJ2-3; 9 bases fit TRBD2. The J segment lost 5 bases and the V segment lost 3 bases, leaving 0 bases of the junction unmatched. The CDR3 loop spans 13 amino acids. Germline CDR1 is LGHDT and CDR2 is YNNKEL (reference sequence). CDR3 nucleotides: TGTGCCAGCAGCCAGCGGGAGGGAGATACGCAGTATTTT. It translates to CASSQREGDTQYF.

CDR3 sequence (DNA): TGTGCCAGTAGCAAGTACGAAATGGACAGGTTGGGGATTAACACCGGGGAGCTGTTTTTT. This encodes CASSKYEMDRLGINTGELFF. This chain links TRBV19 with TRBJ2-2; TRBD1 agrees at 7 bases. This CDR3 has 20 amino acids. Germline-derived CDR1 and CDR2 are LNHDA and SQIVND (reference sequence). V trimming: 6 bases; J trimming: 2 bases; junction bases outside the gene matches: 21.

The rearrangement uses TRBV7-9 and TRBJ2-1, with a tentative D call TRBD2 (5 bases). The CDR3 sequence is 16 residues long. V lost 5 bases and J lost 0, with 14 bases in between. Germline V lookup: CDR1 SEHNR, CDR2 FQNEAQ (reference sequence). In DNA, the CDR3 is TGTGCCAGCAGCGGGAGAGACGAGCCCTCCTACAATGAGCAGTTCTTC. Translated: CASSGRDEPSYNEQFF. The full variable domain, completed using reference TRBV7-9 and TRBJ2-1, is DTGVSQNPRHKITKRGQNVTFRCDPISEHNRLYWYRQTLGQGPEFLTYFQNEAQLEKSRLLSDRFSAERPKGSFSTLEIQRTEQGDSAMYLCASSGRDEPSYNEQFFGPGTRLTVL.

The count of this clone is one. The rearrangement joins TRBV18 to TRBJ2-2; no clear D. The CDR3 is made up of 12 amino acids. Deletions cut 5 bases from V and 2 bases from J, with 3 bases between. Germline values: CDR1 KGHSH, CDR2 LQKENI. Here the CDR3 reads CASSTNTGELFF. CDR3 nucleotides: TGTGCCAGCTCAACAAACACCGGGGAGCTGTTTTTT.

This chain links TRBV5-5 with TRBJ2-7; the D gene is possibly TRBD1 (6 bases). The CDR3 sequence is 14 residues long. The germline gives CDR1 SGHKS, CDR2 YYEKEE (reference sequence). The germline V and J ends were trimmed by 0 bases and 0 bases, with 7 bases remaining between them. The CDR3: CASSLGRGSYEQYF. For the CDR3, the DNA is TGTGCCAGCAGCTTGGGCAGGGGCTCCTACGAGCAGTACTTC. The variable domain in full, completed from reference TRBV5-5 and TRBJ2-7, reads DAGVTQSPTHLIKTRGQQVTLRCSPISGHKSVSWYQQVLGQGPQFIFQYYEKEERGRGNFPDRFSARQFPNYSSELNVNALLLGDSALYLCASSLGRGSYEQYFGPGTRLTVT.

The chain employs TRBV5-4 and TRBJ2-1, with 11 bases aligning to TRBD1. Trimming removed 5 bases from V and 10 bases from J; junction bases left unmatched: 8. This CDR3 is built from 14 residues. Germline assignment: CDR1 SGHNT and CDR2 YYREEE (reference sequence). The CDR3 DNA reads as TGTGCCAGCAGGCCGGGACAGGGGGGTGGGGAGCAGTTCTTC. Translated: CASRPGQGGGEQFF.

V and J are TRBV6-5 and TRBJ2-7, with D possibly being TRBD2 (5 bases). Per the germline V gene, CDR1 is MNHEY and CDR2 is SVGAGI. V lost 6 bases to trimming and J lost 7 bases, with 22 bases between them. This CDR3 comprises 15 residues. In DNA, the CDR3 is TGTGCCAGCAGCCCCAGAAGCCGGGTGGAGGCGGAGCAGTACTTC. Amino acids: CASSPRSRVEAEQYF.

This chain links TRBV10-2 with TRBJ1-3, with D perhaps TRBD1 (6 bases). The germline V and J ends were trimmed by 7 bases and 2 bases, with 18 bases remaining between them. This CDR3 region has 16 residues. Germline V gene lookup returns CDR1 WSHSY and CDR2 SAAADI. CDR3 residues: CASMGGRGAPGNTIYF. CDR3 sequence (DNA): TGCGCCAGCATGGGAGGCAGGGGAGCCCCTGGAAACACCATATATTTT.

This CDR3 reads CASSLAGNQPQHF. The CDR3 coding sequence is TGTGCCAGCAGTTTAGCCGGGAATCAGCCCCAGCATTTT. The chain links TRBV12-3 or TRBV12-4 to TRBJ1-5; D is ambiguous. Trimming shortened V by 0 bases and J by 4 bases, and 4 bases separated the two germline ends. CDR3 length: 13 residues.

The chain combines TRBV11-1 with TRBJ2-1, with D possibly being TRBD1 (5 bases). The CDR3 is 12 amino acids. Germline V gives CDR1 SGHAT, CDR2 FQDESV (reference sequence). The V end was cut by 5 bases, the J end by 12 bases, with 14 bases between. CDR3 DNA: TGTGCCAGCAGCAAAATGCAGGGTGCGCAGTTCTTC. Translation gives CASSKMQGAQFF.

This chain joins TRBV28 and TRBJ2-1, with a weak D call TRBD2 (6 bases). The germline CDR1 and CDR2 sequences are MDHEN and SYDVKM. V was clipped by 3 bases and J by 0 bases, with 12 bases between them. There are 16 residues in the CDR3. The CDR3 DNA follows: TGTGCCAGCAGTTTTGCTAGCGCAAGCTCCTACAATGAGCAGTTCTTC. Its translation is CASSFASASSYNEQFF.

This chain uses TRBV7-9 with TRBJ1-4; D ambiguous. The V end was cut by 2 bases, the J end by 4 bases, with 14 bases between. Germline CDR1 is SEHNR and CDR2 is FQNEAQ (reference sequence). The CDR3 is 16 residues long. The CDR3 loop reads CASSLPGVRINEKLFF. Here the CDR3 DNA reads TGTGCCAGCAGCTTACCAGGCGTCCGGATTAATGAAAAACTGTTTTTT.

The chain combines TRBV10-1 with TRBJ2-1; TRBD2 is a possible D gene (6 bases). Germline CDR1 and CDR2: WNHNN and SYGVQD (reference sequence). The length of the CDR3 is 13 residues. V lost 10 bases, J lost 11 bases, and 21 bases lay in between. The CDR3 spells CATLTRPLEKQFF. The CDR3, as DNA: TGCGCCACCCTGACTAGACCGCTCGAGAAGCAGTTCTTC.

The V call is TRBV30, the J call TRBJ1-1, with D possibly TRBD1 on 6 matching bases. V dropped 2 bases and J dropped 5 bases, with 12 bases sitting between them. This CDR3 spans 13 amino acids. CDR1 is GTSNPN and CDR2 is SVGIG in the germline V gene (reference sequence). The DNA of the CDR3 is TGTGCCTGGAGTTTTACAGGGAGTACTGAAGCTTTCTTT. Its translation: CAWSFTGSTEAFF.

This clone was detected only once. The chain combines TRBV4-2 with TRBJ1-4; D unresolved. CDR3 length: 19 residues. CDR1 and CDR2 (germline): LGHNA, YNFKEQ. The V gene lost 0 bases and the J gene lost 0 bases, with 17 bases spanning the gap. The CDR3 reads CASSQDWGRSWATNEKLFF. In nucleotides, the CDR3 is TGTGCCAGCAGCCAAGACTGGGGAAGAAGTTGGGCAACTAATGAAAAACTGTTTTTT.

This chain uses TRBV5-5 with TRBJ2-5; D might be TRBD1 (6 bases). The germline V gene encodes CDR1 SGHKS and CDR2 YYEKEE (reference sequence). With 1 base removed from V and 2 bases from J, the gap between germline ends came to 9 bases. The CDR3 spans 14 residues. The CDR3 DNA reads TGTGCCAGCAGCTTGTTGACAGGACAAGAGACCCAGTACTTC. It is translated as CASSLLTGQETQYF.